These 28 T cell receptor beta chains share one sample of origin, sequenced in a study of T cell responses to AZD1222 COVID-19 vaccine. Assay: immunoSEQ multiplex PCR; the TCRdb copy retains only in-frame clones and omits some. The sample holds some 110,000 clones, 85% to 90% seen once. The input for sequencing was peripheral blood, taken 28 days after the second AZD1222 dose. The source of these receptors is an adult who received the AZD1222 COVID-19 vaccine.

The gene calls are TRBV11-2 and TRBJ2-2; D call uncertain. The CDR3 has 14 amino acids. Germline V CDR1 and CDR2: SGHAT, FQNNGV. Trimming shortened V by 5 bases and J by 0 bases, and 7 bases separated the two germline ends. The CDR3 loop reads CASSPHSNTGELFF. Here the CDR3 DNA reads TGTGCCAGCAGCCCCCACTCGAACACCGGGGAGCTGTTTTTT.

The chain has TRBV27 and TRBJ1-1, with TRBD1 matching over 8 bases. The V and J ends lost 5 bases and 9 bases, in that order; junction bases with no gene match: 5. Per germline, CDR1 MNHEY and CDR2 SMNVEV (reference sequence). This CDR3 comprises 12 residues. The CDR3 region has the DNA TGTGCCAGCAGTAACCGGGACAGGAAAGCTTTCTTT. Its protein product is CASSNRDRKAFF.

V and J are TRBV10-2 and TRBJ2-2; D is undetermined. With 8 bases removed from V and 6 bases from J, the gap between germline ends came to 13 bases. The CDR3 runs to 13 residues. From germline, CDR1 is WSHSY and CDR2 SAAADI. CDR3 sequence (DNA): TGCGCCAGCGTTGGGCACTTATCCGGGGAGCTGTTTTTT. Its protein product is CASVGHLSGELFF.

The chain links TRBV6-8 to TRBJ1-1; D gene ambiguous. The CDR3 runs to 13 residues. The V gene lost 5 bases and the J gene lost 3 bases, with 10 bases spanning the gap. The germline V gene has CDR1 MNHGY and CDR2 SAAAGT. DNA for the CDR3: TGTGCCAGCAGTCGATTGAGGGACACTGAAGCTTTCTTT. This encodes CASSRLRDTEAFF.

J is TRBJ2-7 and V is TRBV28; the D gene could be TRBD1 or TRBD2 (5 bases each). Trimming took 6 bases from V and 9 from J, leaving 27 bases between them. The CDR3 runs to 16 residues. Germline V lookup: CDR1 MDHEN, CDR2 SYDVKM. The CDR3 reads CASSTPLSSGSLGQYF. The CDR3, as DNA: TGTGCCAGCAGCACCCCCCTTTCCTCAGGGAGCCTCGGGCAGTACTTC.

The chain is built from TRBV7-9 and TRBJ2-2; TRBD1 is a possible D gene (6 bases). Germline CDR1 is SEHNR and CDR2 is FQNEAQ (reference sequence). V lost 5 bases and J 5 bases, leaving 12 bases between the germline ends. The CDR3 length is 14 residues. The CDR3 is CASSPTTGTGELFF. The CDR3 DNA reads as TGTGCCAGCAGCCCGACAACAGGGACCGGGGAGCTGTTTTTT.

This sequence joins TRBV6-5 and TRBJ1-6; D call uncertain. The germline gives CDR1 MNHEY, CDR2 SVGAGI. The CDR3 has 15 amino acids. The V end was cut by 4 bases, the J end by 3 bases, with 10 bases between. The CDR3 loop is CASSSVGNYNSPLHF. CDR3 sequence (DNA): TGTGCCAGCAGTTCCGTTGGAAACTATAATTCACCCCTCCACTTT.

The gene calls are TRBV5-1 and TRBJ1-5, with 7 bases that match TRBD1. Unmatched junction bases numbered 4, after V lost 5 bases and J lost 5 bases. This CDR3 has 13 residues. The germline CDR1 and CDR2 sequences are SGHRS and YFSETQ. The CDR3 DNA follows: TGCGCCAGCAGAGACAGGGACGATCAGCCCCAGCATTTT. It encodes CASRDRDDQPQHF. Looking up the rest from reference TRBV5-1 and TRBJ1-5 gives the full variable domain: KAGVTQTPRYLIKTRGQQVTLSCSPISGHRSVSWYQQTPGQGLQFLFEYFSETQRNKGNFPGRFSGRQFSNSRSEMNVSTLELGDSALYLCASRDRDDQPQHFGDGTRLSIL.

This sequence joins TRBV10-2 and TRBJ2-3; TRBD2 matches at 12 bases. J gave up 4 bases and V 3 bases, and 5 bases lay outside the gene matches. CDR1 is WSHSY and CDR2 is SAAADI in the germline V gene. The CDR3 has 16 residues. CDR3 loop: CASSDPGLAGSDTQYF. The DNA for the CDR3 is TGCGCCAGCAGTGACCCCGGACTAGCGGGGTCAGATACGCAGTATTTT.

V and J are TRBV9 and TRBJ2-3; D is possibly TRBD1 or TRBD2 (5 bases each). Germline assignment: CDR1 SGDLS and CDR2 YYNGEE. The ends were cut back, 0 bases at V and 4 bases at J, with 15 bases in the middle. The CDR3 has 16 residues. The CDR3 DNA sequence: TGTGCCAGCAGCGTAGTGACCGGGGCCGCCCCAGATACGCAGTATTTT. Protein: CASSVVTGAAPDTQYF.

This clone is a singleton in its sample. This chain links TRBV10-3 with TRBJ2-7, with D tentatively TRBD1 or TRBD2 (5 bases each). The CDR3 is 12 residues long. Germline CDR1 and CDR2: ENHRY and SYGVKD. The V end was cut by 7 bases, the J end by 7 bases, with 14 bases between. As DNA, the CDR3 is TGTGCCATCACGAGGGACGGGCAGGAGCAGTACTTC. Translation gives CAITRDGQEQYF.

V gene TRBV29-1 combines with J gene TRBJ1-2; D might be TRBD1 (5 bases). The CDR3 totals 11 residues. With 4 bases removed from V and 6 bases from J, the gap between germline ends came to 9 bases. The V gene's germline CDR1 is SQVTM and CDR2 ANQGSEA. The CDR3 sequence is CSVGWTNGYTF. In nucleotides, the CDR3 is TGCAGCGTTGGATGGACAAATGGCTACACCTTC.

This chain connects TRBV2 to TRBJ1-2, with unresolved D. The germline V gene has CDR1 SNHLY and CDR2 FYNNEI. V was clipped by 1 base and J by 4 bases, with 16 bases between them. The CDR3 sequence is 16 residues long. The DNA of the CDR3 is TGTGCCAGCAGTGAAGACGATTGGGGATTAGGCTATGGCTACACCTTC. Translated: CASSEDDWGLGYGYTF.

V usage is TRBV5-1 and J usage is TRBJ1-2, with D possibly matching TRBD1 (5 bases). CDR1 and CDR2 (germline): SGHRS, YFSETQ. The CDR3 loop spans 12 amino acids. V lost 4 bases and J lost 10, with 14 bases in between. The CDR3 loop reads CASSPGGIYYTF. CDR3 bases: TGCGCCAGCAGCCCGGGGGGGATTTACTACACCTTC.

On this clone itself: Other nucleotide sequences in the sample specify the same CDR3. CDR3 DNA sequence: TGTGCCAGCAGCCCGGAGAGCACAGATACGCAGTATTTT. As protein: CASSPESTDTQYF. The V call is TRBV3-1 (or the pseudogene TRBV3-2), the J call TRBJ2-3; D not certain. Germline lookup yields CDR1 LGHDT and CDR2 YNNKEL (reference sequence). CDR3 length equals 13 residues. Trimming left V 4 bases short and J 0 bases short, with 5 bases between.

V gene TRBV28 combines with J gene TRBJ1-1, with unresolved D. Germline loops: CDR1 MDHEN, CDR2 SYDVKM. Between the trimmed V and J ends, which lost 4 bases and 5 bases, there was a span of 11 bases. The CDR3 totals 13 residues. Here the CDR3 DNA reads TGTGCCAGCAGTTCGGGCTTGATGACTGAAGCTTTCTTT. Encoded protein: CASSSGLMTEAFF.

This sequence joins TRBV7-9 and TRBJ1-5; D ambiguous. CDR1 and CDR2 from the germline V gene are SEHNR and FQNEAQ (reference sequence). With 5 bases removed from V and 6 bases from J, the gap between germline ends came to 17 bases. The CDR3 loop spans 15 amino acids. In nucleotides, the CDR3 is TGTGCCAGCAGCCCCCAAAGATTAGGGCCTCAGCCCCAGCATTTT. Protein product: CASSPQRLGPQPQHF.

This chain uses TRBV6-2 or TRBV6-3 with TRBJ1-5, with 8 nucleotides matching TRBD1. This CDR3 is 17 amino acids long. Germline-derived CDR1 and CDR2 are MNHEY and SVGEGT. V shed 6 bases and J 2 bases; nucleotides not matched to a gene: 12. CDR3 sequence reads: CASSSDRGKSGNQPQHF. The CDR3 bases are TGTGCCAGCAGCTCCGACAGGGGCAAATCTGGCAATCAGCCCCAGCATTTT.

V gene TRBV28 combines with J gene TRBJ1-2, with D unclear. The CDR3 sequence is 16 residues long. Germline V lookup: CDR1 MDHEN, CDR2 SYDVKM. Trimming removed 4 bases from V and 13 bases from J, with 28 bases in between. The CDR3 nucleotides are TGTGCCAGCAGTTCCTCCGGCCGGCCAGGCGTTTATTTCGTCACCTTC. This translates into CASSSSGRPGVYFVTF.

This clone has just a few counts. The V call is TRBV30, the J call TRBJ1-2; maybe TRBD1 (5 bases). Per the germline V gene, CDR1 is GTSNPN and CDR2 is SVGIG (reference sequence). The CDR3 sequence is 13 residues long. The ends were cut back, 5 bases at V and 6 bases at J, with 16 bases in the middle. The CDR3 loop reads CAWDRDSRNGYTF. CDR3 nucleotides: TGTGCCTGGGACCGGGACTCCCGTAATGGCTACACCTTC.

The genes are TRBV30 and TRBJ1-3, with D possibly matching TRBD1 (5 bases). Trimming took 0 bases from V and 0 from J, leaving 12 bases between them. CDR1 and CDR2 (germline): GTSNPN, SVGIG (reference sequence). The CDR3 has 16 amino acids. This CDR3 is CAWSVTDILSGNTIYF. The CDR3 DNA is TGTGCCTGGAGTGTTACGGACATCCTCTCTGGAAACACCATATATTTT.

The chain links TRBV2 to TRBJ1-4; D is uncertain. Germline V gives CDR1 SNHLY, CDR2 FYNNEI. Trimming cost V 2 bases and J 0 bases, with 7 bases left between them. The CDR3 spans 15 residues. The CDR3 protein is CASSERLATNEKLFF. The CDR3 region has the DNA TGTGCCAGCAGTGAACGTCTTGCAACTAATGAAAAACTGTTTTTT.

The V and J genes are TRBV10-3 and TRBJ1-1; 7 bases match TRBD1. This CDR3 has 14 residues. Germline lookup yields CDR1 ENHRY and CDR2 SYGVKD. J lost 1 base, V lost 6 bases, and 5 bases had no gene match. The CDR3: CAIRGDRTNTEAFF. The CDR3, as DNA: TGTGCCATCAGGGGGGACAGAACGAACACTGAAGCTTTCTTT.

The CDR3 is CASSFGEGVGDNYGYTF. CDR3 coding DNA: TGTGCCAGCAGCTTCGGGGAGGGGGTAGGAGATAACTATGGCTACACCTTC. V gene TRBV7-8 combines with J gene TRBJ1-2, with D possibly matching TRBD1 (6 bases). With 3 bases removed from V and 1 base from J, the gap between germline ends came to 18 bases. In germline, CDR1 is SGHVS, CDR2 FQNEAQ. The CDR3 length is 17 residues.

This clone was counted a few times. The V gene is TRBV5-1, the J gene TRBJ2-1; no clear D. Germline assignment: CDR1 SGHRS and CDR2 YFSETQ. The CDR3 spans 14 residues. V lost 1 base to trimming and J lost 2 bases, with 7 bases between them. This CDR3 reads CASSLQGTYNEQFF. DNA of the CDR3: TGCGCCAGCAGCTTGCAAGGCACCTACAATGAGCAGTTCTTC.

This sequence joins TRBV10-3 and TRBJ2-2; 12 positions agree with TRBD2. Trimming at V came to 6 bases and at J to 4 bases, leaving 6 bases not matched to a gene. The CDR3 is made up of 16 amino acids. The germline CDR1 and CDR2 sequences are ENHRY and SYGVKD. In DNA form, the CDR3 reads TGTGCCATCAGAGCTAGCGGGGGGGATGGCACCGGGGAGCTGTTTTTT. Protein sequence: CAIRASGGDGTGELFF.

The chain employs TRBV6-6 and TRBJ1-3; D not certain. CDR3 length equals 14 residues. Germline-derived CDR1 and CDR2 are MNHNY and SVGAGI (reference sequence). The V end lost 2 bases, the J end lost 4 bases, and 9 bases lay between the germline ends. The CDR3 loop reads CASSYPQSGNTIYF. The CDR3 DNA follows: TGTGCCAGCAGTTACCCCCAGTCGGGAAACACCATATATTTT.

The chain has TRBV11-2 and TRBJ1-3; D is ambiguous. V dropped 1 base and J dropped 0 bases, with 7 bases sitting between them. CDR1 is SGHAT, CDR2 FQNNGV, per germline. This CDR3 is 15 amino acids long. The CDR3 bases are TGTGCCAGCAGCTTAGGATCCAGCTCTGGAAACACCATATATTTT. Encoded protein: CASSLGSSSGNTIYF. Full variable domain (rest looked up from reference TRBV11-2 and TRBJ1-3): EAGVAQSPRYKIIEKRQSVAFWCNPISGHATLYWYQQILGQGPKLLIQFQNNGVVDDSQLPKDRFSAERLKGVDSTLKIQPAKLEDSAVYLCASSLGSSSGNTIYFGEGSWLTVV.